A single sample is the source of the 6 T cell receptor beta chains below, sequenced in a study of cytomegalovirus exposure and HLA in healthy donors. The PCR made use of 60 Vbeta and 13 Jbeta primers. Only in-frame clones appear in the TCRdb table, and some are missing; sequencing was by immunoSEQ multiplex PCR. The top ten hold approximately 25% of the sample, which has roughly 63,000 clones, 71% seen once. The sequenced material came from PBMCs. These receptor sequences come from a man in his forties or fifties in good health and CMV-seropositive.

The chain recombines TRBV18 with TRBJ2-1; 9 bases agree with TRBD2. V lost 0 bases to trimming and J lost 4 bases; unmatched junction nucleotides: 4. This CDR3 has 16 residues. CDR1 KGHSH and CDR2 LQKENI come from the germline V gene. This CDR3 reads CASSPPAGGPYNEQFF. The CDR3 bases are TGTGCCAGCTCACCACCGGCGGGAGGGCCGTACAATGAGCAGTTCTTC.

The rearrangement joins TRBV5-6 to TRBJ1-4; 8 bases are shared with TRBD1. Per the germline V gene, CDR1 is SGHDT and CDR2 is YYEEEE. The junction had 11 bases not matched to a gene; V was cut back by 4 bases and J by 6 bases. This CDR3 comprises 16 residues. The chain's CDR3 is CASSRMQGAMDEKLFF. The DNA for the CDR3 is TGTGCCAGCAGCAGGATGCAGGGGGCGATGGATGAAAAACTGTTTTTT.

This clone appeared once. The chain carries TRBV25-1 and TRBJ2-7, with a weak D call TRBD1 (5 bases). Germline V gene sequence: CDR1 MGHDK, CDR2 SYGVNS. Trimming left V 2 bases short and J 5 bases short, with 16 bases between. This CDR3 has 15 amino acids. CDR3 DNA sequence: TGTGCCAGCAGTGAAAGGACAAGCTGGTACAACGAGCAGTACTTC. The encoded protein is CASSERTSWYNEQYF.

This clone was seen a single time. The chain is built from TRBV9 and TRBJ2-1; 12 nucleotides agree with TRBD2. V dropped 3 bases and J dropped 5; count of bases not matched to a gene: 6. The CDR3 is 16 amino acids. Germline loops: CDR1 SGDLS, CDR2 YYNGEE. The chain's CDR3 is CASSAIGLAGHNEQFF. The CDR3 bases are TGTGCCAGCAGCGCCATTGGACTAGCGGGGCACAATGAGCAGTTCTTC. Variable domain in full (rest from reference TRBV9 and TRBJ2-1): DSGVTQTPKHLITATGQRVTLRCSPRSGDLSVYWYQQSLDQGLQFLIQYYNGEERAKGNILERFSAQQFPDLHSELNLSSLELGDSALYFCASSAIGLAGHNEQFFGPGTRLTVL.

Regarding this clone: Other DNA sequences of this sample code for an identical CDR3. The chain links TRBV30 to TRBJ2-7; TRBD2 matches 7 bases. Trimming took 1 base from V and 1 from J; bases not matched to a gene: 1. This CDR3 is built from 13 residues. Germline V lookup: CDR1 GTSNPN, CDR2 SVGIG (reference sequence). Written as DNA, the CDR3 is TGTGCCTGGAGTGGGGGGGGATCCTACGAGCAGTACTTC. It encodes CAWSGGGSYEQYF.

The sample holds a few counts of this clone. The chain carries TRBV7-2 and TRBJ2-5; a weak D match, TRBD2 (6 bases). V lost 5 bases, J lost 14 bases, and 18 bases lay in between. The germline gives CDR1 SGHTA, CDR2 FQGNSA. The CDR3 has 12 residues. DNA of the CDR3: TGTGCCAGCAGCACCCGGGGGAAGGCCTTATACTTC. It is translated as CASSTRGKALYF.